This is a list of T cell receptor beta chains from one sample in a study of patients and donors after allogeneic stem cell transplantation. From the RT-PCR reads, TCRdb called clonotypes with MiXCR, one entry per CDR3 protein. The sample has 390,000 or so distinct CDR3 sequences, approximately 16% seen once. Input material: blood, either unsorted or a sorted T cell fraction (not recorded which). These receptor sequences come from a human donor who was either an allogeneic HSCT recipient or a stem cell or donor lymphocyte infusion donor (not recorded which). It is not recorded whose cells these are; they may come from a transplant donor. The CDR3 runs from the conserved cysteine through the conserved F or W. D genes are given only for firm matches. Size tells how often a clone was seen (once, few, many) or the class of an expanded clone, and some rows leave it out.

abundance: many; d_gene: -; v_gene: TRBV9; j_gene: TRBJ1-5; len: 15; CDR3aa: CASSVGGTSNQPQHF; CDR3nt: TGTGCCAGCAGCGTAGGTGGCACCAGCAATCAGCCCCAGCATTTT
abundance: -; d_gene: -; v_gene: TRBV4-1; j_gene: TRBJ2-7; len: 13; CDR3aa: CASSQVGTAEQYF; CDR3nt: TGCGCCAGCAGCCAAGTAGGTACAGCCGAGCAGTACTTC
abundance: -; d_gene: -; v_gene: TRBV14; j_gene: TRBJ2-4; len: 13; CDR3aa: CASSQDLKDIQYF; CDR3nt: TGTGCCAGCAGCCAAGATCTGAAGGACATTCAGTACTTC
abundance: -; d_gene: -; v_gene: TRBV7-2; j_gene: TRBJ1-3; len: 15; CDR3aa: CASSSHTGTGNTIYF; CDR3nt: TGTGCCAGCAGCTCCCACACAGGGACTGGAAACACCATATATTTT
abundance: -; d_gene: -; v_gene: TRBV18; j_gene: TRBJ1-1; len: 15; CDR3aa: CASSSRPGGGTEAFF; CDR3nt: TGTGCCAGCTCGAGCCGACCGGGCGGGGGCACTGAAGCTTTCTTT
abundance: -; d_gene: -; v_gene: TRBV19; j_gene: TRBJ1-5; len: 15; CDR3aa: CASSIREGLNQPQHF; CDR3nt: TGTGCCAGTAGTATCAGGGAGGGTCTGAATCAGCCCCAGCATTTT
abundance: -; d_gene: TRBD2; v_gene: TRBV5-1; j_gene: TRBJ2-1; len: 16; CDR3aa: CASSQFRLADDNEQFF; CDR3nt: TGCGCCAGCAGCCAGTTTCGACTAGCGGATGACAATGAGCAGTTCTTC
abundance: many; d_gene: TRBD1; v_gene: TRBV5-1; j_gene: TRBJ1-1; len: 17; CDR3aa: CASSPGTGKISGTEAFF; CDR3nt: TGCGCCAGCAGCCCGGGGACAGGGAAGATATCGGGCACTGAAGCTTTCTTT
abundance: few; d_gene: -; v_gene: TRBV5-6; j_gene: TRBJ2-5; len: 15; CDR3aa: CASSLRRVYQETQYF; CDR3nt: TGTGCCAGCAGCTTGAGACGAGTGTACCAAGAGACCCAGTACTTC
abundance: -; d_gene: TRBD2; v_gene: TRBV25-1; j_gene: TRBJ2-7; len: 15; CDR3aa: CASSNPAGGSYEQYF; CDR3nt: TGTGCCAGCAGTAACCCAGCGGGGGGGTCCTACGAGCAGTACTTC
abundance: -; d_gene: TRBD1; v_gene: TRBV30; j_gene: TRBJ1-1; len: 14; CDR3aa: CAWSVGRDRGPAFF; CDR3nt: TGTGCCTGGAGTGTGGGTCGGGACAGGGGGCCGGCTTTCTTT
abundance: few; d_gene: -; v_gene: TRBV12-3/TRBV12-4; j_gene: TRBJ2-7; len: 14; CDR3aa: CASSLPHNPYEQYF; CDR3nt: TGTGCCAGCAGTTTGCCCCATAACCCCTACGAGCAGTACTTC
abundance: few; d_gene: -; v_gene: TRBV2; j_gene: TRBJ1-2; len: 13; CDR3aa: CASSDWTAHGYTF; CDR3nt: TGTGCCAGCAGTGACTGGACAGCCCATGGCTACACCTTC
abundance: -; d_gene: -; v_gene: TRBV6-1; j_gene: TRBJ2-1; len: 15; CDR3aa: CASSTRGFEYNEQFF; CDR3nt: TGTGCCAGCAGTACCAGGGGATTTGAGTACAATGAGCAGTTCTTC
abundance: few; d_gene: -; v_gene: TRBV4-2; j_gene: TRBJ1-1; len: 15; CDR3aa: CASSPMGRGGTEAFF; CDR3nt: TGTGCCAGCAGCCCCATGGGACGCGGAGGGACTGAAGCTTTCTTT
abundance: -; d_gene: -; v_gene: TRBV6-5; j_gene: TRBJ1-3; len: 18; CDR3aa: CASSSGFLKGYSGNTIYF; CDR3nt: TGTGCCAGCAGTTCCGGGTTCCTCAAGGGGTACTCTGGAAACACCATATATTTT
abundance: few; d_gene: TRBD1; v_gene: TRBV7-8; j_gene: TRBJ1-5; len: 19; CDR3aa: CASSLRPFDRVWYVQPQHF; CDR3nt: TGTGCCAGCAGCTTAAGGCCCTTCGACAGGGTTTGGTATGTTCAGCCCCAGCATTTT
abundance: -; d_gene: -; v_gene: TRBV9; j_gene: TRBJ1-2; len: 14; CDR3aa: CASSGGTHRYGYTF; CDR3nt: TGTGCCAGCAGCGGAGGGACCCACCGCTATGGCTACACCTTC
abundance: few; d_gene: TRBD2; v_gene: TRBV20-1; j_gene: TRBJ2-1; len: 13; CDR3aa: CSARASGRNEQFF; CDR3nt: TGCAGTGCTAGGGCTAGCGGGAGAAATGAGCAGTTCTTC
abundance: few; d_gene: -; v_gene: TRBV12-3/TRBV12-4; j_gene: TRBJ1-3; len: 15; CDR3aa: CASRLVQGSGNTIYF; CDR3nt: TGTGCCAGCAGGCTCGTCCAGGGATCTGGAAACACCATATATTTT
abundance: few; d_gene: -; v_gene: TRBV7-8; j_gene: TRBJ1-5; len: 13; CDR3aa: CASSLEEFLPQHF; CDR3nt: TGTGCCAGCAGCTTAGAAGAGTTTCTGCCCCAGCATTTT
abundance: -; d_gene: TRBD1; v_gene: TRBV4-1; j_gene: TRBJ1-4; len: 15; CDR3aa: CASSPGTVLPEKLFF; CDR3nt: TGCGCCAGCAGCCCCGGGACAGTGTTGCCCGAAAAACTGTTTTTT
abundance: few; d_gene: -; v_gene: TRBV13; j_gene: TRBJ1-2; len: 16; CDR3aa: CASSLLLKGLVYGYTF; CDR3nt: TGTGCCAGCAGCTTACTCCTGAAGGGGCTGGTCTATGGCTACACCTTC
abundance: many; d_gene: -; v_gene: TRBV3-1; j_gene: TRBJ1-2; len: 14; CDR3aa: CASSQEWGRNGYTF; CDR3nt: TGTGCCAGCAGCCAAGAGTGGGGGAGGAATGGCTACACCTTC
abundance: -; d_gene: -; v_gene: TRBV6-2/TRBV6-3; j_gene: TRBJ1-5; len: 13; CDR3aa: CASSHGSNQPQHF; CDR3nt: TGTGCCAGCTCACATGGGAGCAATCAGCCCCAGCATTTT
abundance: few; d_gene: -; v_gene: TRBV2; j_gene: TRBJ1-3; len: 14; CDR3aa: CASNSLSSGNTIYF; CDR3nt: TGTGCCAGTAACAGCCTGAGCTCTGGAAACACCATATATTTT
abundance: many; d_gene: -; v_gene: TRBV5-1; j_gene: TRBJ2-5; len: 12; CDR3aa: CASSFPQETQYF; CDR3nt: TGCGCCAGCAGCTTTCCGCAAGAGACCCAGTACTTC
abundance: few; d_gene: -; v_gene: TRBV7-2; j_gene: TRBJ2-7; len: 14; CDR3aa: CASSFGRQTYEQYF; CDR3nt: TGTGCCAGCAGCTTCGGACGGCAGACCTACGAGCAGTACTTC
abundance: -; d_gene: -; v_gene: TRBV5-1; j_gene: TRBJ2-5; len: 14; CDR3aa: CASSLVTTKETQYF; CDR3nt: TGCGCCAGCAGCTTGGTGACTACGAAAGAGACCCAGTACTTC
abundance: once; d_gene: TRBD1; v_gene: TRBV5-1; j_gene: TRBJ1-1; len: 14; CDR3aa: CASSFRDSNTEAFF; CDR3nt: TGCGCCAGCAGCTTCCGGGACAGCAACACTGAAGCTTTCTTT
abundance: -; d_gene: TRBD2; v_gene: TRBV7-3; j_gene: TRBJ2-2; len: 15; CDR3aa: CASSRSGGNTGELFF; CDR3nt: TGTGCCAGCAGCAGAAGCGGGGGGAACACCGGGGAGCTGTTTTTT
abundance: few; d_gene: TRBD2; v_gene: TRBV10-3; j_gene: TRBJ2-1; len: 15; CDR3aa: CAISAGTSGYNEQFF; CDR3nt: TGTGCCATCAGTGCGGGGACTAGCGGCTACAATGAGCAGTTCTTC
abundance: -; d_gene: -; v_gene: TRBV12-3/TRBV12-4; j_gene: TRBJ1-4; len: 15; CDR3aa: CASHIGPATNEKLFF; CDR3nt: TGTGCCAGCCATATAGGGCCAGCAACTAATGAAAAACTGTTTTTT
abundance: -; d_gene: -; v_gene: TRBV6-1; j_gene: TRBJ1-5; len: 15; CDR3aa: CASTLNGGADQPQHF; CDR3nt: TGTGCCAGCACCCTCAACGGGGGGGCTGATCAGCCCCAGCATTTT
abundance: few; d_gene: -; v_gene: TRBV6-6; j_gene: TRBJ1-1; len: 13; CDR3aa: CASTHRVSTEAFF; CDR3nt: TGTGCCAGCACCCACAGGGTATCCACTGAAGCTTTCTTT
abundance: many; d_gene: -; v_gene: TRBV20-1; j_gene: TRBJ2-1; len: 14; CDR3aa: CSARPRTSYNEQFF; CDR3nt: TGCAGTGCTAGACCCCGGACTTCCTACAATGAGCAGTTCTTC
abundance: few; d_gene: TRBD1; v_gene: TRBV10-3; j_gene: TRBJ1-2; len: 15; CDR3aa: CAIRRGQGAPYGYTF; CDR3nt: TGTGCCATCAGAAGAGGACAGGGAGCCCCCTATGGCTACACCTTC
abundance: many; d_gene: -; v_gene: TRBV28; j_gene: TRBJ2-5; len: 15; CDR3aa: CASSPPAGTQETQYF; CDR3nt: TGTGCCAGCAGTCCCCCAGCGGGGACACAAGAGACCCAGTACTTC
abundance: few; d_gene: -; v_gene: TRBV5-1; j_gene: TRBJ2-1; len: 15; CDR3aa: CASSDMGHQYNEQFF; CDR3nt: TGCGCCAGCAGTGACATGGGACACCAGTACAATGAGCAGTTCTTC
abundance: -; d_gene: -; v_gene: TRBV18; j_gene: TRBJ2-1; len: 16; CDR3aa: CASSPPRRQTGNEQFF; CDR3nt: TGTGCCAGCTCACCACCGCGTCGTCAGACTGGGAATGAGCAGTTCTTC
abundance: few; d_gene: TRBD1; v_gene: TRBV5-6; j_gene: TRBJ1-5; len: 16; CDR3aa: CASSKRQGRANQPQHF; CDR3nt: TGTGCCAGCAGCAAGAGACAGGGGAGGGCGAATCAGCCCCAGCATTTT
abundance: -; d_gene: -; v_gene: TRBV5-6; j_gene: TRBJ1-1; len: 17; CDR3aa: CASSLELAGFFNTEAFF; CDR3nt: TGTGCCAGCAGCTTGGAACTGGCAGGCTTCTTTAACACTGAAGCTTTCTTT
abundance: once; d_gene: TRBD1; v_gene: TRBV9; j_gene: TRBJ1-1; len: 14; CDR3aa: CASSATGGTTEAFF; CDR3nt: TGTGCCAGCAGCGCGACAGGGGGGACCACTGAAGCTTTCTTT
abundance: many; d_gene: -; v_gene: TRBV7-9; j_gene: TRBJ2-5; len: 10; CDR3aa: CASSAEAQYF; CDR3nt: TGTGCCAGCAGCGCCGAGGCCCAGTACTTC
abundance: -; d_gene: -; v_gene: TRBV20-1; j_gene: TRBJ1-6; len: 16; CDR3aa: CSARRAGGSYNSPLHF; CDR3nt: TGCAGTGCTAGGAGGGCAGGAGGGTCCTATAATTCACCCCTCCACTTT
abundance: few; d_gene: TRBD1; v_gene: TRBV6-1; j_gene: TRBJ1-6; len: 15; CDR3aa: CASSTADRKNSPLHF; CDR3nt: TGTGCCAGCAGCACCGCGGACAGGAAGAATTCACCCCTCCACTTT
abundance: few; d_gene: -; v_gene: TRBV12-3/TRBV12-4; j_gene: TRBJ1-2; len: 12; CDR3aa: CATGQLDNGYTF; CDR3nt: TGTGCCACGGGTCAGTTAGACAATGGCTACACCTTC
abundance: -; d_gene: -; v_gene: TRBV5-1; j_gene: TRBJ2-1; len: 16; CDR3aa: CASSFLVRGIGDEQFF; CDR3nt: TGCGCCAGCAGCTTCTTAGTTAGGGGCATCGGCGATGAGCAGTTCTTC